One sample yielded the 8 T cell receptor beta chains listed below, sequenced in a study of patients and donors after allogeneic stem cell transplantation (dated by TCRdb to about 2020). Receptor libraries were prepared by RT-PCR. Sequencer: NextSeq 550. Starting from the raw public reads, TCRdb applied fastp trimming at Q25, assembled clones with MiXCR and retained in-frame beta chains. Rows with one shared CDR3 protein collapse into an entry with the most common genes and DNA. This sample comprises hundreds of thousands of distinct CDR3 sequences, around two fifths of them detected only once. Around a tenth of the sample comes from the top ten. The source material was blood, either unsorted or a sorted T cell fraction (not recorded which). The receptor source for this set is a human donor who was either an allogeneic HSCT recipient or a stem cell or donor lymphocyte infusion donor (not recorded which). It is not recorded whose cells these are; they may come from a transplant donor.

This chain joins TRBV12-3 or TRBV12-4 and TRBJ1-1; D unclear. V lost 4 bases to trimming and J lost 6 bases, with 3 bases between them. The CDR3 runs to 10 residues. The CDR3 here is CASSSAEAFF. In nucleotides, the CDR3 is TGTGCCAGCAGTTCTGCTGAAGCTTTCTTT.

This clonotype was picked up a small number of times. The J gene is TRBJ1-1, the V gene TRBV5-1, with TRBD1 as a possible D gene (6 bases). Trimming pared 4 bases from V and 1 base from J, leaving 11 bases between. CDR1 and CDR2 (germline): SGHRS, YFSETQ. CDR3 length: 14 residues. CDR3: CASSRIQGNTEAFF. Written as DNA, the CDR3 is TGCGCCAGCAGCAGAATACAGGGGAACACTGAAGCTTTCTTT.

The chain employs TRBV6-5 and TRBJ1-2; no clear D. Germline CDR1 and CDR2: MNHEY and SVGAGI. V shed 0 bases and J shed 0 bases, with 14 bases lying between them. The CDR3 runs 17 residues. CDR3 DNA sequence: TGTGCCAGCAGTTACTCTAAGACACGCGGCTCTAACTATGGCTACACCTTC. Translation gives CASSYSKTRGSNYGYTF.

The chain recombines TRBV6-5 with TRBJ1-3, with unresolved D. The V end was cut by 5 bases, the J end by 0 bases, with 14 bases between. The CDR3 runs 16 residues. Germline CDR1 and CDR2: MNHEY and SVGAGI. CDR3 sequence: CASSHYDQISGNTIYF. The CDR3 DNA is TGTGCCAGCAGTCATTACGACCAAATCTCTGGAAACACCATATATTTT.

This clonotype occurred a few times. V is TRBV27 and J is TRBJ1-4; TRBD1 matches 10 bases. Germline lookup yields CDR1 MNHEY and CDR2 SMNVEV (reference sequence). The CDR3 extends over 14 amino acids. Losses at the gene ends were 6 bases for V and 7 bases for J; bases not matched to a gene: 5. CDR3 DNA: TGTGCCAGCAGAGGACAGGGGGGTAGTGAAAAACTGTTTTTT. Its protein is CASRGQGGSEKLFF.

The chain uses TRBV2 and TRBJ1-3; the D is unclear. The CDR3 sequence is 13 residues long. In germline, CDR1 is SNHLY, CDR2 FYNNEI. The germline V and J ends were trimmed by 3 bases and 2 bases, with 5 bases remaining between them. The CDR3 DNA follows: TGTGCCAGCAGTGATCTGACTGGAAACACCATATATTTT. Its protein is CASSDLTGNTIYF.

V gene TRBV28 combines with J gene TRBJ1-5; D uncertain. CDR3 size: 14 residues. V gave up 3 bases and J gave up 0 bases, with 6 bases separating them. Germline CDR1 is MDHEN and CDR2 is SYDVKM. CDR3 DNA sequence: TGTGCCAGCAGTTTTACATATAGCAATCAGCCCCAGCATTTT. This sequence encodes CASSFTYSNQPQHF.

The chain employs TRBV6-5 and TRBJ2-7; TRBD1 or TRBD2 may be the D gene (5 bases each). V shed 0 bases and J shed 2 bases, with 11 bases lying between them. CDR1 and CDR2 (germline): MNHEY, SVGAGI. This CDR3 comprises 15 residues. CDR3 nucleotide sequence: TGTGCCAGCAGTTACTCGGGGAGACAGACCTACGAGCAGTACTTC. Protein product: CASSYSGRQTYEQYF.